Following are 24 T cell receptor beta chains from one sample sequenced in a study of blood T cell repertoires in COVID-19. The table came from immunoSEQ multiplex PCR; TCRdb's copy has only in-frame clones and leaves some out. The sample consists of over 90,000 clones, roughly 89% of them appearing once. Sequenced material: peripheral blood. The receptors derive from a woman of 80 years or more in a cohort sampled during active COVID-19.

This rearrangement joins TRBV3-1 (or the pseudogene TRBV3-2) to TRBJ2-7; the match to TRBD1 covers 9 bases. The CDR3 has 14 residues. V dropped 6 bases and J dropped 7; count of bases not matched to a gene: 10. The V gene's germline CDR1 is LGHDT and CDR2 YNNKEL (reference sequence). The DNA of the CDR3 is TGTGCCAGCAGTGCCGGGACAGGGATGGGGGAGCAGTACTTC. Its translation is CASSAGTGMGEQYF.

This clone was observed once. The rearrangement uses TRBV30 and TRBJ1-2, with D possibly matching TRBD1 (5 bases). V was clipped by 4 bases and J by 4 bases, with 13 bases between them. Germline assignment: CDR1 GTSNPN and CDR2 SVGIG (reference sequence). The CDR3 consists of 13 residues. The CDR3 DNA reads TGTGCCTGGACCCTGCCGGGGGGCTATGGCTACACCTTC. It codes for CAWTLPGGYGYTF.

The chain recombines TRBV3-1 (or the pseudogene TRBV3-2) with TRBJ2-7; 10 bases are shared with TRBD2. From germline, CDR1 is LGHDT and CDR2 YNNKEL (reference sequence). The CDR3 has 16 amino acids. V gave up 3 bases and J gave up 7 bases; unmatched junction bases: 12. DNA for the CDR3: TGTGCCAGCAGCCAGTTACTAGCGGGACTCTCGGGTGAGCAGTACTTC. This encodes CASSQLLAGLSGEQYF.

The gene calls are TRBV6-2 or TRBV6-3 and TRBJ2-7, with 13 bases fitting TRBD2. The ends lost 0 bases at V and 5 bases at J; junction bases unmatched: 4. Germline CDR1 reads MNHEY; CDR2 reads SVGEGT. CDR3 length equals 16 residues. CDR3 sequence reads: CASSYSLAGGRNEQYF. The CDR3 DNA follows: TGTGCCAGCAGTTACTCACTAGCGGGAGGGCGGAACGAGCAGTACTTC.

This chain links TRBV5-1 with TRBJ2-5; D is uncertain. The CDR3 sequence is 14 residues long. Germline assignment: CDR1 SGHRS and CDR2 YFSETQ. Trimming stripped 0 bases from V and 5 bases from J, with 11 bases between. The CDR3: CASSLDGLGETQYF. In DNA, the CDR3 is TGCGCCAGCAGCTTGGACGGCCTCGGGGAGACCCAGTACTTC. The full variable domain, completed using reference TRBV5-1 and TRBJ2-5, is KAGVTQTPRYLIKTRGQQVTLSCSPISGHRSVSWYQQTPGQGLQFLFEYFSETQRNKGNFPGRFSGRQFSNSRSEMNVSTLELGDSALYLCASSLDGLGETQYFGPGTRLLVL.

CDR3 sequence: CASSEAGFVYEQYF. CDR3 sequence (DNA): TGCGCCAGCAGTGAGGCGGGGTTTGTGTACGAGCAGTACTTC. This chain links TRBV10-2 with TRBJ2-7; tentative D call: TRBD2 (6 bases). CDR1 and CDR2 from the germline V gene are WSHSY and SAAADI. The CDR3 totals 14 residues. V was clipped by 2 bases and J by 4 bases, with 12 bases between them.

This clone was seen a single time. The CDR3 nucleotides are TGTGCCAGCAGTGAAAAGGCGGATTATGGCTACACCTTC. Encoded protein: CASSEKADYGYTF. This rearrangement joins TRBV6-1 to TRBJ1-2; no firm D call. Trimming pared 2 bases from V and 5 bases from J, leaving 9 bases between. This CDR3 is built from 13 residues. Germline-derived CDR1 and CDR2 are MNHNS and SASEGT.

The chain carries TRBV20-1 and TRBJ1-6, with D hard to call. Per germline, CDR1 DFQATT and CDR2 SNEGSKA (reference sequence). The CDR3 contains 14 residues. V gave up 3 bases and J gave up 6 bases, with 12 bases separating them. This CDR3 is CSASGQTINSPLHF. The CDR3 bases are TGCAGTGCTAGTGGCCAGACAATTAATTCACCCCTCCACTTT.

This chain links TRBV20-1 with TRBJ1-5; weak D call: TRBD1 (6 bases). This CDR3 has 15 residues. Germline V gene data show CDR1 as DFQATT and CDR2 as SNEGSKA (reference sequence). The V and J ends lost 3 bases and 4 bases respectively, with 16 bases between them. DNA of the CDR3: TGCAGTGCTAGTACAAACCTAGGGGGAAATCAGCCCCAGCATTTT. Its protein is CSASTNLGGNQPQHF.

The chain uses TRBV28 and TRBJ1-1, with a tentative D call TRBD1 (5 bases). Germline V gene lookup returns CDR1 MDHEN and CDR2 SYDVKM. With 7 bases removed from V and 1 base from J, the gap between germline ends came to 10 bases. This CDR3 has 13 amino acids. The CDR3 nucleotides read TGTGCCAGCACAGGGTTGGCGAACACTGAAGCTTTCTTT. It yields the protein CASTGLANTEAFF.

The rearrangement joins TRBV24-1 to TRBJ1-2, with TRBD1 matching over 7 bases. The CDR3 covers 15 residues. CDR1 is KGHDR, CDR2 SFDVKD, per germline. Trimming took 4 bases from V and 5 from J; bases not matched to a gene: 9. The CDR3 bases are TGTGCCACCAGTGACCCCGGGACAGCTACATATGGCTACACCTTC. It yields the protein CATSDPGTATYGYTF.

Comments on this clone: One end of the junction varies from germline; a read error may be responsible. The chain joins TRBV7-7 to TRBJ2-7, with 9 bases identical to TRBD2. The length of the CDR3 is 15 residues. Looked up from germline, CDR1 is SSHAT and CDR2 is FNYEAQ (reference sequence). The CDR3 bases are TGTGCTAGCAGCTTAGACGCTAGCGGGATTTACGAGCAGTACTTC. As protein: CASSLDASGIYEQYF.

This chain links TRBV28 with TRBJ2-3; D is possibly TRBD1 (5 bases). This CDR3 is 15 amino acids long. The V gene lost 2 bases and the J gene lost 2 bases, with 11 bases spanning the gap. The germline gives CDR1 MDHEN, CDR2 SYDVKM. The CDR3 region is CASSLGAGITDTQYF. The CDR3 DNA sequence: TGTGCCAGCAGTTTAGGGGCAGGCATCACAGATACGCAGTATTTT.

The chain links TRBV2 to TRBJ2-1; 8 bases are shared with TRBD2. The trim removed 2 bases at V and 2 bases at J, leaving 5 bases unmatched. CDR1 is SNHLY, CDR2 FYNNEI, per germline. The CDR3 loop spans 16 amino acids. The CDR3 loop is CASSESSGFTYNEQFF. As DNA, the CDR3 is TGTGCCAGCAGTGAATCTAGCGGGTTTACCTACAATGAGCAGTTCTTC.

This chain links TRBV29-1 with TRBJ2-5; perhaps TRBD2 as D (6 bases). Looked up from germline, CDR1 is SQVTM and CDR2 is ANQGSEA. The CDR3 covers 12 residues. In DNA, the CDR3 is TGCACCGCCGGGAGTGTTCAAGAGACCCAGTACTTC. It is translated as CTAGSVQETQYF.

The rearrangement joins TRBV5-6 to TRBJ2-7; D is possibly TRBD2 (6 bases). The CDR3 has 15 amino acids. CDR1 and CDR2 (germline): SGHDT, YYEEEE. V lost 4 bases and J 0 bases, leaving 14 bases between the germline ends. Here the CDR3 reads CASSERDSYSYEQYF. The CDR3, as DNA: TGTGCCAGCAGCGAACGGGACTCTTACTCCTACGAGCAGTACTTC.

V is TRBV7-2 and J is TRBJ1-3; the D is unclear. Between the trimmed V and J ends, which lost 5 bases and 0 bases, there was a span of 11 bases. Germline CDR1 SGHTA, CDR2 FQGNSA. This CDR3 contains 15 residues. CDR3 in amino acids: CASSPQPSSGNTIYF. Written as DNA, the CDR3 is TGTGCCAGCAGCCCCCAACCGAGCTCTGGAAACACCATATATTTT.

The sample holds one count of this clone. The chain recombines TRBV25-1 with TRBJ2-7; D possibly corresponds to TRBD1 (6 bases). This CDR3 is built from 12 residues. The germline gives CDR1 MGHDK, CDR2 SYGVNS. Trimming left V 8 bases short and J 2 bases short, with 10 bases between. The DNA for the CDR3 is TGTGCCAGCGAACAGGGAGCCTACGAGCAGTACTTC. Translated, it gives CASEQGAYEQYF.

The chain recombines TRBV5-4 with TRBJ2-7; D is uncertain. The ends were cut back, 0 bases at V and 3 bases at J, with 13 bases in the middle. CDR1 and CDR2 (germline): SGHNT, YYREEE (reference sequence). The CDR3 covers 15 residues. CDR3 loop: CASSLARYSHYEQYF. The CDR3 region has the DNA TGTGCCAGCAGCTTGGCTAGATATTCGCACTACGAGCAGTACTTC.

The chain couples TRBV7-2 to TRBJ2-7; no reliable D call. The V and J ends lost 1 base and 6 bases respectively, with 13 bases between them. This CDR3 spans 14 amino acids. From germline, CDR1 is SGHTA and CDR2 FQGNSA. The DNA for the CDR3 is TGTGCCAGCAGCTTAGTCGGCGGTCCTAGCGAGCAGTACTTC. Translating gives CASSLVGGPSEQYF.

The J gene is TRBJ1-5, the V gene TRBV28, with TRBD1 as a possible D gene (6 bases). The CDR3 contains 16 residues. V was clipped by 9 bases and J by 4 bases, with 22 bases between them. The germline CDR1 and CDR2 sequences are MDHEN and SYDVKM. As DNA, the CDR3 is TGTGCCAGTAAATACTCGGGGGGCGCGACTAATCAGCCCCAGCATTTT. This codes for CASKYSGGATNQPQHF.

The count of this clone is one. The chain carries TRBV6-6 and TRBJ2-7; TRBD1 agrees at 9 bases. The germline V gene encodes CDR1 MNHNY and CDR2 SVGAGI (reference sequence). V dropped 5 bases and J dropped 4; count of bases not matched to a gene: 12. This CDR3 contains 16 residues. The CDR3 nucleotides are TGTGCCAGCAGTCGCACCCTGACAGGGGGAGAGTACGAGCAGTACTTC. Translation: CASSRTLTGGEYEQYF.

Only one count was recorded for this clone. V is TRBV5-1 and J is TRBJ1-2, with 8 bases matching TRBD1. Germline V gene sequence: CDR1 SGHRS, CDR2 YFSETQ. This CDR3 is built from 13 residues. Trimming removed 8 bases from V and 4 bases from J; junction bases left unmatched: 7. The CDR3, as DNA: TGCGCCAGTTCGGGACAGGCATTCTATGGCTACACCTTC. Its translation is CASSGQAFYGYTF.

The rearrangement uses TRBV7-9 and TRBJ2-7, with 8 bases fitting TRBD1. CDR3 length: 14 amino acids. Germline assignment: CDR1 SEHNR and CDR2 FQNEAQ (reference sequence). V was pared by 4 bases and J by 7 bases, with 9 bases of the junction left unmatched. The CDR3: CASSSADRGGEQYF. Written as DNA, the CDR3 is TGTGCCAGCAGCTCAGCCGACAGGGGCGGGGAGCAGTACTTC. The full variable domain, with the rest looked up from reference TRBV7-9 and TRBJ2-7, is DTGVSQNPRHKITKRGQNVTFRCDPISEHNRLYWYRQTLGQGPEFLTYFQNEAQLEKSRLLSDRFSAERPKGSFSTLEIQRTEQGDSAMYLCASSSADRGGEQYFGPGTRLTVT.